A single sample is the source of the 6 T cell receptor beta chains below, sequenced in a study of blood T cell repertoires in COVID-19. The table came from immunoSEQ multiplex PCR; TCRdb's copy has only in-frame clones and leaves some out. The sample records about 73,000 clones, around four fifths being singletons. Sequenced material: peripheral blood. The source of these receptors is a man older than 75 with active or convalescent COVID-19.

This chain links TRBV19 with TRBJ1-5, with D hard to call. CDR3 length: 13 amino acids. Trimming cost V 9 bases and J 5 bases, with 14 bases left between them. In germline, CDR1 is LNHDA, CDR2 SQIVND (reference sequence). CDR3 DNA sequence: TGTGCCAGCAGGCAGCTGATAGATCAGCCCCAGCATTTT. Its translation: CASRQLIDQPQHF. The full variable domain, in which reference TRBV19 and TRBJ1-5 provide the parts outside the CDR3, is DGGITQSPKYLFRKEGQNVTLSCEQNLNHDAMYWYRQDPGQGLRLIYYSQIVNDFQKGDIAEGYSVSREKKESFPLTVTSAQKNPTAFYLCASRQLIDQPQHFGDGTRLSIL.

The chain has TRBV5-8 and TRBJ2-5; D is perhaps TRBD1 (5 bases). The CDR3 is made up of 15 amino acids. Looked up from germline, CDR1 is SGHTS and CDR2 is YDEGEE. Trimming stripped 0 bases from V and 4 bases from J, with 13 bases between. The CDR3 protein is CASSLVAGFRETQYF. As DNA, the CDR3 is TGTGCCAGCAGCTTGGTGGCAGGGTTCAGAGAGACCCAGTACTTC.

The chain employs TRBV18 and TRBJ2-1; TRBD1 matches at 8 bases. CDR3 length: 15 amino acids. V lost 6 bases to trimming and J lost 0 bases; unmatched junction nucleotides: 4. Germline CDR1 is KGHSH and CDR2 is LQKENI. DNA for the CDR3: TGTGCCAGCTCGCCAGGACAGGGCTCCTACAATGAGCAGTTCTTC. Its translation: CASSPGQGSYNEQFF.

The genes are TRBV7-9 and TRBJ2-4; TRBD1 aligns across 8 bases. The V gene's germline CDR1 is SEHNR and CDR2 FQNEAQ (reference sequence). This CDR3 comprises 14 residues. After removal of 5 bases from V and 4 bases from J, the junction contained 4 bases not matched to a gene. The CDR3 coding sequence is TGTGCCAGCAGCCACGGACAGGGTAAAAACATTCAGTACTTC. This gives the protein CASSHGQGKNIQYF.

The chain employs TRBV9 and TRBJ1-3, with D maybe TRBD1 (5 bases). The length of the CDR3 is 17 residues. Trimming shortened V by 0 bases and J by 1 base, and 14 bases separated the two germline ends. The germline V gene has CDR1 SGDLS and CDR2 YYNGEE. CDR3 protein: CASSVAPRASSGNTIYF. The CDR3 nucleotides read TGTGCCAGCAGCGTAGCTCCCAGGGCCTCTTCTGGAAACACCATATATTTT.

The chain combines TRBV5-1 with TRBJ1-1; no clear D. Trimming pared 0 bases from V and 2 bases from J, leaving 11 bases between. From germline, CDR1 is SGHRS and CDR2 YFSETQ. The CDR3 has 15 residues. The CDR3 DNA sequence: TGCGCCAGCAGCTTGGGGGGAGTCCGTAACACTGAAGCTTTCTTT. It translates to CASSLGGVRNTEAFF.